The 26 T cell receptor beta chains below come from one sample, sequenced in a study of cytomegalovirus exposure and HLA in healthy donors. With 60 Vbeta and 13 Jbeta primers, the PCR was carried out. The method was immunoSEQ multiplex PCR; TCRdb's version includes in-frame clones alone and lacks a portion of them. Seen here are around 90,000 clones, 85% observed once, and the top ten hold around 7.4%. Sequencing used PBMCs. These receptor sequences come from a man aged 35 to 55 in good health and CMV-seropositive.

The CDR3 reads CASTSPNEKLFF. In DNA, the CDR3 is TGTGCCAGCACCTCCCCCAATGAAAAACTGTTTTTT. The chain links TRBV28 to TRBJ1-4; unclear D gene. CDR1 is MDHEN and CDR2 is SYDVKM in the germline V gene. V lost 7 bases to trimming and J lost 5 bases, with 8 bases between them. This CDR3 has 12 residues.

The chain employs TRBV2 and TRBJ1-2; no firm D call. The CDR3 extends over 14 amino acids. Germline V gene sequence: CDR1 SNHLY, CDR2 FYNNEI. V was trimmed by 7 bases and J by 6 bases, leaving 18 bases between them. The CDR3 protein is CASTLRNSEDGYTF. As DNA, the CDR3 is TGTGCCAGCACCCTTAGGAACAGTGAAGATGGCTACACCTTC.

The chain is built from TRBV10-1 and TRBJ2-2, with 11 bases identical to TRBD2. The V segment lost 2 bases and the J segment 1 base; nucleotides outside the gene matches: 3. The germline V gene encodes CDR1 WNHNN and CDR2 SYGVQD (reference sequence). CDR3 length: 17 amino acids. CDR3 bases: TGCGCCAGCAGTGAGGCTCTAGCGGGGGGGAACACCGGGGAGCTGTTTTTT. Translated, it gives CASSEALAGGNTGELFF.

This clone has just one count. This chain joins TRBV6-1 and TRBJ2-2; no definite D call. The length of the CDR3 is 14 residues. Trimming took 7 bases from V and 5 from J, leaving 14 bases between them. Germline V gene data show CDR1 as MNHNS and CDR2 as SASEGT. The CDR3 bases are TGTGCCAGCAAAAGTGAAACGGTAACCGGGGAGCTGTTTTTT. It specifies CASKSETVTGELFF.

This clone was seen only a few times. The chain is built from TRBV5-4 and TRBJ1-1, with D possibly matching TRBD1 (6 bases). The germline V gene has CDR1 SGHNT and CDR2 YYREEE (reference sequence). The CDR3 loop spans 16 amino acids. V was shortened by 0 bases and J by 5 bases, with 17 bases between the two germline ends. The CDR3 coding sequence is TGTGCCAGCAGCTTGGTTAAGGGGGGGCGGGTAACTGAAGCTTTCTTT. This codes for CASSLVKGGRVTEAFF.

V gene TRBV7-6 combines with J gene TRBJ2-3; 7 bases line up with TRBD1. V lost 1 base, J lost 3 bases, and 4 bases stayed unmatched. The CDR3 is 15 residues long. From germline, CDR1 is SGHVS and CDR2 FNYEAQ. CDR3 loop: CASSLGTGSTDTQYF. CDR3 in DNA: TGTGCCAGCAGCTTAGGGACAGGAAGTACAGATACGCAGTATTTT.

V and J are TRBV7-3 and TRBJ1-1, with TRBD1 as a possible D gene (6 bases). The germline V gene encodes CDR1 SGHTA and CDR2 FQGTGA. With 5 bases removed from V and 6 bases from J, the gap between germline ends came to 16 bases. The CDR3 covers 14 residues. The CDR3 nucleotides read TGTGCCAGCAGCCGCAGGGGCAGGATAGCTGAAGCTTTCTTT. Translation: CASSRRGRIAEAFF.

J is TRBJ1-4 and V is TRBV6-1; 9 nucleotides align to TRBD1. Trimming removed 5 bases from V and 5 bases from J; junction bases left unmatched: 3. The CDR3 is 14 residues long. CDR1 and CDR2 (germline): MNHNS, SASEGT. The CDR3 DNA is TGTGCCAGCAGTTATGACAGGGGGAATGAAAAACTGTTTTTT. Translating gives CASSYDRGNEKLFF.

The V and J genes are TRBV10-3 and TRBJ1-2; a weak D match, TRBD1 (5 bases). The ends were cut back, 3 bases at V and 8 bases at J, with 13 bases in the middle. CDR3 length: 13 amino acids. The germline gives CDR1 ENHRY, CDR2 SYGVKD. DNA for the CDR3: TGTGCCATCAGTGAAAAGACAGTTCAGGGCTACACCTTC. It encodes CAISEKTVQGYTF.

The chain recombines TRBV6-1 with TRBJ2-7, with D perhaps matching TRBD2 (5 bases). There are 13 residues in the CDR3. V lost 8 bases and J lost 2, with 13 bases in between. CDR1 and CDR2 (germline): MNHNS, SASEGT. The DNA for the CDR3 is TGTGCCAGCCTGGAACTAGTTGCCTACGAGCAGTACTTC. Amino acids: CASLELVAYEQYF.

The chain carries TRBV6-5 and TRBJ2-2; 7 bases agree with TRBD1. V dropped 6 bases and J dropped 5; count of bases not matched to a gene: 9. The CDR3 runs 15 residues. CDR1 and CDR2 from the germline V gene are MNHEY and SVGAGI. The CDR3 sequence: CASRAGTAPTGELFF. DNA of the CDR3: TGTGCCAGCAGGGCTGGGACAGCACCTACCGGGGAGCTGTTTTTT.

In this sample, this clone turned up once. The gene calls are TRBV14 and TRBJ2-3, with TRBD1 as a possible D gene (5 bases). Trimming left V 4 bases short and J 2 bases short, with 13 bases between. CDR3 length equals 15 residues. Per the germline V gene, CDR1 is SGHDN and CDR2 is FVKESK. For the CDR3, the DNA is TGTGCCAGCAGCCGTTCGAGACAGATCACAGATACGCAGTATTTT. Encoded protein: CASSRSRQITDTQYF.

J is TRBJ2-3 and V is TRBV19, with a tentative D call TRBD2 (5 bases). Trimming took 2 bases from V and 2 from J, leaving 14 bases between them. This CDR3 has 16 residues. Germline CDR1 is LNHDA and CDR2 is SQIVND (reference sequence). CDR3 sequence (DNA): TGTGCCAGTAGTATAAACTCAGGACTGTTCACAGATACGCAGTATTTT. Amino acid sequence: CASSINSGLFTDTQYF.

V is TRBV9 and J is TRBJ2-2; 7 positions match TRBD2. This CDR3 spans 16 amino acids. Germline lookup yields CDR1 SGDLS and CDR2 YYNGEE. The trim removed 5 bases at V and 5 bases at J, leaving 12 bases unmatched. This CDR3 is CASRRGSSGATGELFF. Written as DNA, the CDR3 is TGTGCCAGCAGACGGGGGTCGAGCGGGGCAACCGGGGAGCTGTTTTTT.

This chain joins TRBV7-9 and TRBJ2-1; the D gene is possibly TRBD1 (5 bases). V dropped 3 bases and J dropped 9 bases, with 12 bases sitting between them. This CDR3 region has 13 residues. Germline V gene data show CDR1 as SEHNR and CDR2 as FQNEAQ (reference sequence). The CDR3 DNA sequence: TGTGCCAGCAGCTTTTTAGCCCAGGGTGAGCAGTTCTTC. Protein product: CASSFLAQGEQFF.

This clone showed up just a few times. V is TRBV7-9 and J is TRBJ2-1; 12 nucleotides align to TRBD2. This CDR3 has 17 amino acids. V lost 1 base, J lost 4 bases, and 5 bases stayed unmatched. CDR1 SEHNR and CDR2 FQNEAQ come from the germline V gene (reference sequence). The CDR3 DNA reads TGTGCCAGCAGCTTAGGGACTAGCGGGACCGTATACAATGAGCAGTTCTTC. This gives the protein CASSLGTSGTVYNEQFF.

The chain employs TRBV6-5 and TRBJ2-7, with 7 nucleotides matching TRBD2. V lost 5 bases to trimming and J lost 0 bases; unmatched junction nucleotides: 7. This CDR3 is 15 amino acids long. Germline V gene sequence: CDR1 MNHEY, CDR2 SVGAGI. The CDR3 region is CASSNQRDGSYEQYF. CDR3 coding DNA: TGTGCCAGCAGTAACCAGCGGGACGGCTCCTACGAGCAGTACTTC.

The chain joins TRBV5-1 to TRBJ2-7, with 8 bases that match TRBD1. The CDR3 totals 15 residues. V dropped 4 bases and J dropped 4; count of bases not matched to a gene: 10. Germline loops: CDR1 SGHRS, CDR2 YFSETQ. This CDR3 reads CASSLTRDRLYEQYF. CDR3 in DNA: TGCGCCAGCAGCCTCACTCGGGACAGGCTTTACGAGCAGTACTTC.

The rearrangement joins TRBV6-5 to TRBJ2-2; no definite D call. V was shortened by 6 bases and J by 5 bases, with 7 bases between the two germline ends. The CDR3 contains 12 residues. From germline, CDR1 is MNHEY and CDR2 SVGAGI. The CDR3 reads CASRMTTGELFF. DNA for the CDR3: TGTGCCAGCAGAATGACTACCGGGGAGCTGTTTTTT.

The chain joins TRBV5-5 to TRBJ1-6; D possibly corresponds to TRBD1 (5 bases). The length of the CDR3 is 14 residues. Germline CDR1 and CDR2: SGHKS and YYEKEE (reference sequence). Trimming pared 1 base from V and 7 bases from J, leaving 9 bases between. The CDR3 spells CASSLSGGNSPLHF. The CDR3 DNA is TGTGCCAGCAGCTTGTCTGGGGGGAATTCACCCCTCCACTTT.

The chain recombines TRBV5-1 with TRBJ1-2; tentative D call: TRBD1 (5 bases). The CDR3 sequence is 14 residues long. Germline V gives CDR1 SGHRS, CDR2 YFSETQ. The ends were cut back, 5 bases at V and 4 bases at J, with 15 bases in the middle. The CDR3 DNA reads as TGCGCCAGCAGTTCCCTGGGGCCTTCCTATGGCTACACCTTC. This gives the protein CASSSLGPSYGYTF.

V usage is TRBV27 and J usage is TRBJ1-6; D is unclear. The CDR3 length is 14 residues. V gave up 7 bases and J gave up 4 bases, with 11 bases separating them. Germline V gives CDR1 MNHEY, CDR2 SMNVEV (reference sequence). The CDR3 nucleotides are TGTGCCAGCAAGGTTGGGCAGTATAATTCACCCCTCCACTTT. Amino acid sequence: CASKVGQYNSPLHF.

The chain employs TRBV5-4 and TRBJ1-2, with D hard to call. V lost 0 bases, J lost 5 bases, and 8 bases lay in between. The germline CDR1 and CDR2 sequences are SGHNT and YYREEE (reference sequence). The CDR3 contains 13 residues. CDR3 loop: CASSLGAQYGYTF. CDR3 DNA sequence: TGTGCCAGCAGCTTGGGTGCCCAGTATGGCTACACCTTC.

The CDR3 DNA is TGTGCCAGCAGCAATAAGACAGGCCCTAGCACAGATACGCAGTATTTT. Translated: CASSNKTGPSTDTQYF. The V gene is TRBV21-1, the J gene TRBJ2-3; TRBD1, the table's D call, lacks a check against the DNA. TRBV21-1 is noted as a pseudogene. The CDR3 totals 16 residues.

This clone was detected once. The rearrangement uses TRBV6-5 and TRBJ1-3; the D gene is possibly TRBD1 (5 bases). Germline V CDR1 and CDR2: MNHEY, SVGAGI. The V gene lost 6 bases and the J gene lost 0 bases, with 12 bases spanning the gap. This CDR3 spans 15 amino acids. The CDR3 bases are TGTGCCAGCAGCCCCCGCGGGGGCTCTGGAAACACCATATATTTT. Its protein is CASSPRGGSGNTIYF.

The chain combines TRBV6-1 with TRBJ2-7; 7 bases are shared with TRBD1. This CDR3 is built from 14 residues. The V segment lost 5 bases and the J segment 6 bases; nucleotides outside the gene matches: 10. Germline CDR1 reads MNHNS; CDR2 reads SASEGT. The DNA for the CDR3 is TGTGCCAGCAGTTCACCGGGACAGCGGAGCGAGCAGTACTTC. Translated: CASSSPGQRSEQYF.